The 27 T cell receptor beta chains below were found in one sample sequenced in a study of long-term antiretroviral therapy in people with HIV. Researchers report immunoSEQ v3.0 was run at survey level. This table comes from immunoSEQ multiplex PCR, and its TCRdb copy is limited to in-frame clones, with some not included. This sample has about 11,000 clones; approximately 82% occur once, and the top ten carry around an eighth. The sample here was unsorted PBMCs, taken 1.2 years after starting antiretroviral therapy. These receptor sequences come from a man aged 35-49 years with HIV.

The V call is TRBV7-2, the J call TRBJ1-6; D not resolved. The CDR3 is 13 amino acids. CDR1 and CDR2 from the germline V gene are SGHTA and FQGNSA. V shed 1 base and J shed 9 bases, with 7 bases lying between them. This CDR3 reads CASSLEVGSPLHF. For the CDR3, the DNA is TGTGCCAGCAGCTTAGAAGTGGGTTCACCCCTCCACTTT.

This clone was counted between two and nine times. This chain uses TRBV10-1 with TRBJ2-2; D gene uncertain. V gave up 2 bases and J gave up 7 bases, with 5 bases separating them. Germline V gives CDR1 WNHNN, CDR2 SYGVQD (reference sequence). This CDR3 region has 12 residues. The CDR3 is CASSEGDGELFF. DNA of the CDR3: TGCGCCAGCAGTGAGGGGGACGGGGAGCTGTTTTTT.

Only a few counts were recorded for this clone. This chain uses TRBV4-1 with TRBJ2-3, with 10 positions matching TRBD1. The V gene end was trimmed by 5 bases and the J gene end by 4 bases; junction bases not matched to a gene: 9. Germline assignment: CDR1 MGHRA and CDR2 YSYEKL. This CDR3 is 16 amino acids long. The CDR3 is CASSDDRTGGSDTQYF. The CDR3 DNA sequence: TGCGCCAGCAGCGACGATAGGACAGGGGGATCAGATACGCAGTATTTT.

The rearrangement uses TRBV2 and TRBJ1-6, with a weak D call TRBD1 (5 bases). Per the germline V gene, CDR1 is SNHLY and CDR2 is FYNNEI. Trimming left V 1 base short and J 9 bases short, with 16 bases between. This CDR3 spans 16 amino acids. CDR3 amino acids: CASSEGGVAWVSPLHF. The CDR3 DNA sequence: TGTGCCAGCAGTGAAGGAGGGGTTGCTTGGGTTTCACCCCTCCACTTT.

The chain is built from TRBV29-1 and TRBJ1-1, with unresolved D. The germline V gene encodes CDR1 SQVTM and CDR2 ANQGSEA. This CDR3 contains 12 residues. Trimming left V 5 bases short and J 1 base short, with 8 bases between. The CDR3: CSVRGGNTEAFF. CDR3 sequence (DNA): TGCAGCGTTCGGGGAGGGAACACTGAAGCTTTCTTT.

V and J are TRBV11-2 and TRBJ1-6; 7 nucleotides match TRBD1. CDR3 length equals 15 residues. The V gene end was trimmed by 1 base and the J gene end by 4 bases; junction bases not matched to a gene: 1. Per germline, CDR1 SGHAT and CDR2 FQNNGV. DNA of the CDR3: TGTGCCAGCAGCTTAGGGGACAGATATAATTCACCCCTCCACTTT. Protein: CASSLGDRYNSPLHF.

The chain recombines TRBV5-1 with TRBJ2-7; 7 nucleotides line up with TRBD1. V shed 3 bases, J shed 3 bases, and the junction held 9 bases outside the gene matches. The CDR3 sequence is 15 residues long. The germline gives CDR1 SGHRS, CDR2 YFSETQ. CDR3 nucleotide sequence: TGCGCCAGCAGCTCGGCCGGGACAGAGATCTACGAGCAGTACTTC. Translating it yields CASSSAGTEIYEQYF.

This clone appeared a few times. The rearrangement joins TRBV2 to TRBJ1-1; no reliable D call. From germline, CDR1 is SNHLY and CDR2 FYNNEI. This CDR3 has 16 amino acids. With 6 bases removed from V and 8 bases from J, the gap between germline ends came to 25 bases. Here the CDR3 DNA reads TGTGCCAGCAGGGAGAGGTGGAGGCAGCCGACACAAGAAGCTTTCTTT. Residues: CASRERWRQPTQEAFF. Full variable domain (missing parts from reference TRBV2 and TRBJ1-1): EPEVTQTPSHQVTQMGQEVILRCVPISNHLYFYWYRQILGQKVEFLVSFYNNEISEKSEIFDDQFSVERPDGSNFTLKIRSTKLEDSAMYFCASRERWRQPTQEAFFGQGTRLTVV.

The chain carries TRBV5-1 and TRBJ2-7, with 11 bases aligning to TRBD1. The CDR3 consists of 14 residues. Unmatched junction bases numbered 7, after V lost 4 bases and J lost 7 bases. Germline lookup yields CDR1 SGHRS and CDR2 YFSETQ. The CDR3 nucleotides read TGCGCCAGCAGCGAGGGACAGGGGGGCGAGGAGCAGTACTTC. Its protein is CASSEGQGGEEQYF.

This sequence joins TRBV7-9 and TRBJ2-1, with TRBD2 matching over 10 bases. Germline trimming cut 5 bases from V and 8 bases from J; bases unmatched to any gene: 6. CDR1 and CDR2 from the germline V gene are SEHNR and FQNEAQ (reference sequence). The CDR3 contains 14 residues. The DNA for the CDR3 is TGTGCCAGCAGCAAAAGCGGGGGGGACGATGAGCAGTTCTTC. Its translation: CASSKSGGDDEQFF.

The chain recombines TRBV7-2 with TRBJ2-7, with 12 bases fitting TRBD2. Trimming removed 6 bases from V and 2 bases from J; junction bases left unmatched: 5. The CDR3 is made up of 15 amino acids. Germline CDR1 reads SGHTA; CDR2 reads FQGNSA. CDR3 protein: CASRNLAGGPYEQYF. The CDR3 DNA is TGTGCCAGCAGAAATCTAGCGGGGGGGCCCTACGAGCAGTACTTC.

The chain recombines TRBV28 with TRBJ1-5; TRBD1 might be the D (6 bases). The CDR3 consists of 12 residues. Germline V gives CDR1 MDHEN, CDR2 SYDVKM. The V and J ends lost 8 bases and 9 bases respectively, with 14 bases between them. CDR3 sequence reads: CASGTSPRPQHF. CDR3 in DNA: TGTGCCAGCGGGACATCCCCGAGGCCCCAGCATTTT.

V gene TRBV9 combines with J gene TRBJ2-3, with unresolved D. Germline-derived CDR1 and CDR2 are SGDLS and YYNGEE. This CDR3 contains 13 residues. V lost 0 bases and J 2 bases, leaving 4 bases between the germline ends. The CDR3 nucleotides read TGTGCCAGCAGCGTAGTTCTCACAGATACGCAGTATTTT. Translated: CASSVVLTDTQYF.

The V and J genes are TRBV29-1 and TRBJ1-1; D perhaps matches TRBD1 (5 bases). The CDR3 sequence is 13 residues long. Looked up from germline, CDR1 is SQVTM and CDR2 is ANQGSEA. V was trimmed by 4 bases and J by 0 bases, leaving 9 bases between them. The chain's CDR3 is CSVAGTMNTEAFF. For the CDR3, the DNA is TGCAGCGTTGCCGGGACCATGAACACTGAAGCTTTCTTT.

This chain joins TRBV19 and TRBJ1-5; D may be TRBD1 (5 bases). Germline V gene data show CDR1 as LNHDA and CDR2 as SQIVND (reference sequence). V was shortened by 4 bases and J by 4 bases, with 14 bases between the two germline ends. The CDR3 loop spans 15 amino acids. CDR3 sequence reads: CASSREPGGNQPQHF. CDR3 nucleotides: TGTGCCAGTAGTAGAGAACCCGGGGGGAATCAGCCCCAGCATTTT.

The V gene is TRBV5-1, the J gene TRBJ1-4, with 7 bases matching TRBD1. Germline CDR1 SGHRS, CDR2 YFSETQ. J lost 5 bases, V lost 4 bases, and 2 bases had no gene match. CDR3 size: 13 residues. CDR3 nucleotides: TGCGCCAGCAGCGACAGGGTAAATGAAAAACTGTTTTTT. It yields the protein CASSDRVNEKLFF.

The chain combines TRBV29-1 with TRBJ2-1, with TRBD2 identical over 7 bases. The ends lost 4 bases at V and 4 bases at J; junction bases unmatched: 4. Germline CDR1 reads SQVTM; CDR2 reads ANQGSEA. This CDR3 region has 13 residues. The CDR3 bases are TGCAGCGTTGGCGGGGGTCTTTACAATGAGCAGTTCTTC. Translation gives CSVGGGLYNEQFF.

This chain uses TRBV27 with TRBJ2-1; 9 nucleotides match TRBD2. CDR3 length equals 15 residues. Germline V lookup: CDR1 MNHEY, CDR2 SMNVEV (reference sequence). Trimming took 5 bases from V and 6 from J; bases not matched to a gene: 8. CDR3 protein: CASSTPLAGSNEQFF. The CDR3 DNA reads TGTGCCAGCAGTACCCCCCTAGCGGGGAGCAATGAGCAGTTCTTC.

CDR3 nucleotide sequence: TGCAGCGTTGGTAACAGGGGAACTAATGAAAAACTGTTTTTT. It is translated as CSVGNRGTNEKLFF. The V call is TRBV29-1, the J call TRBJ1-4; 7 positions agree with TRBD1. CDR3 length equals 14 residues. Trimming removed 4 bases from V and 1 base from J; junction bases left unmatched: 3. Germline values: CDR1 SQVTM, CDR2 ANQGSEA.

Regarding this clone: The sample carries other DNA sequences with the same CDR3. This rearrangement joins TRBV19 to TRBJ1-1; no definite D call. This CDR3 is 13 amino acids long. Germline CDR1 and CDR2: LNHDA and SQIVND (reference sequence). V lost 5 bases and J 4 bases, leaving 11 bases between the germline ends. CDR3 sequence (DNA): TGTGCCAGTAGTTCCGTCCGGGGCACTGAAGCTTTCTTT. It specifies CASSSVRGTEAFF.

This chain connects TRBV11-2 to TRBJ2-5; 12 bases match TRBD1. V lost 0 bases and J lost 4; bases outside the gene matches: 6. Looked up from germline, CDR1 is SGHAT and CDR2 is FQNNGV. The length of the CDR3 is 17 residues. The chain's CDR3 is CASSLDFGTGGVETQYF. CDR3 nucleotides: TGTGCCAGCAGCTTAGATTTCGGGACAGGGGGCGTAGAGACCCAGTACTTC.

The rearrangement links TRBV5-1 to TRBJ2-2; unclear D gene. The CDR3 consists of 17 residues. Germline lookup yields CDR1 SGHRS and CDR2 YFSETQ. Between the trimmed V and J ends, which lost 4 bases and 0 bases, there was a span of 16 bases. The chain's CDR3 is CASSQQRTDANTGELFF. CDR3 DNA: TGCGCCAGCAGCCAACAACGGACGGATGCGAACACCGGGGAGCTGTTTTTT.

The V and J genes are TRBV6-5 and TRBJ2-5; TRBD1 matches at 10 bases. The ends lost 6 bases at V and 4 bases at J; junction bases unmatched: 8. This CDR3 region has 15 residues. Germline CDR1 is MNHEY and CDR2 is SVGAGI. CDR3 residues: CASRVTGGEGETQYF. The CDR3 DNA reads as TGTGCCAGCAGGGTGACAGGGGGCGAAGGAGAGACCCAGTACTTC.

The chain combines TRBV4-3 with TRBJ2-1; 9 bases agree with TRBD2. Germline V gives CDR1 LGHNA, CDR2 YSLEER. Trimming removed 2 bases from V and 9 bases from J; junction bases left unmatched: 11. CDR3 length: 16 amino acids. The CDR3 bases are TGCGCCAGCAGCCAAACCATTAGCGGGGGAAGTGGTGAGCAGTTCTTC. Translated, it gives CASSQTISGGSGEQFF.

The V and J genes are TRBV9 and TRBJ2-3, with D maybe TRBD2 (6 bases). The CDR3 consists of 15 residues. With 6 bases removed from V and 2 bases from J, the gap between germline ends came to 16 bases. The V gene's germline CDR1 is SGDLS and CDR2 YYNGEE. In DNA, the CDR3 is TGTGCCAGCACCCGGGGACTTCTTAACACAGATACGCAGTATTTT. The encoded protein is CASTRGLLNTDTQYF.

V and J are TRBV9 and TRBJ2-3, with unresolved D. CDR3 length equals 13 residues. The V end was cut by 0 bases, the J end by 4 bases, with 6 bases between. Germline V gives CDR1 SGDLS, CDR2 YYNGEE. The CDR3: CASSVGVPDTQYF. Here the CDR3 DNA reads TGTGCCAGCAGCGTAGGGGTCCCAGATACGCAGTATTTT. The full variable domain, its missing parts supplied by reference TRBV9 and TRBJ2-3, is DSGVTQTPKHLITATGQRVTLRCSPRSGDLSVYWYQQSLDQGLQFLIQYYNGEERAKGNILERFSAQQFPDLHSELNLSSLELGDSALYFCASSVGVPDTQYFGPGTRLTVL.

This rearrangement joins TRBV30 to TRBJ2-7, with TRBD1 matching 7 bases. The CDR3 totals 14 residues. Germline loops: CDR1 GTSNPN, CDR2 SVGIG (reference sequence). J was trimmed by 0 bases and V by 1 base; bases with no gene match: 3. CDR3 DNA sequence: TGTGCCTGGAGTGGGGACAGTTACTCCTACGAGCAGTACTTC. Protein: CAWSGDSYSYEQYF. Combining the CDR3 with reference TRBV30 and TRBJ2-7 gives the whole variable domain SQTIHQWPATLVQPVGSPLSLECTVEGTSNPNLYWYRQAAGRGLQLLFYSVGIGQISSEVPQNLSASRPQDRQFILSSKKLLLSDSGFYLCAWSGDSYSYEQYFGPGTRLTVT.